This T cell receptor beta chain was observed in a study of blood T cell repertoires in COVID-19. Study-wide background: The samples span acute and convalescent COVID-19 from the United States, Italy and Spain.

Source study methods: Reference gene primer amplification yielded estimated nucleated cell counts. Data came from immunoSEQ multiplex PCR; TCRdb stores just in-frame clones and leaves some out. V and J calls plus clone size are reproduced from that table; the DNA served to infer D and trimming. The sample includes some 170,000 clones, about 81% of them seen just once. V was clipped by 5 bases and J by 7 bases; unmatched bases: 3. Per germline, CDR1 MNHEY and CDR2 SVGAGI. The CDR3 contains 12 residues. The receptor comes from a woman in her 70s with acute or convalescent COVID-19. The material sequenced was peripheral blood. This chain links TRBV6-5 with TRBJ1-2; TRBD1 matches at 8 bases. CDR3 protein: CASSRQGSGYTF. Written as DNA, the CDR3 is TGTGCCAGCAGTCGACAGGGGAGTGGCTACACCTTC.